The 7 T cell receptor beta chains given below trace back to one sample, sequenced in a study of T cell responses to AZD1222 COVID-19 vaccine. Profiled with immunoSEQ multiplex PCR; TCRdb holds only in-frame clones, not every one. The table includes 110,000 or so clones, roughly 88% detected once. The input for sequencing was peripheral blood, taken 28 days after the second AZD1222 dose. These receptors were collected from an adult who received the AZD1222 COVID-19 vaccine.

The V gene is TRBV7-9, the J gene TRBJ1-2; D is possibly TRBD1 (5 bases). The CDR3 runs 15 residues. Germline CDR1 is SEHNR and CDR2 is FQNEAQ (reference sequence). Between the trimmed V and J ends, which lost 1 base and 8 bases, there was a span of 17 bases. This CDR3 is CASSLVGLRGTGYTF. CDR3 sequence (DNA): TGTGCCAGCAGCTTAGTGGGTTTGAGGGGTACCGGCTACACCTTC.

The J gene is TRBJ1-4, the V gene TRBV2, with 8 nucleotides matching TRBD1. From germline, CDR1 is SNHLY and CDR2 FYNNEI. The CDR3 extends over 14 amino acids. J lost 5 bases, V lost 5 bases, and 4 bases had no gene match. CDR3 bases: TGTGCCAGCAGTCTGGACAGGGAAAATGAAAAACTGTTTTTT. Protein product: CASSLDRENEKLFF.

The genes are TRBV5-6 and TRBJ2-2; D may be TRBD1 (7 bases). Per germline, CDR1 SGHDT and CDR2 YYEEEE. Trimming cost V 0 bases and J 4 bases, with 13 bases left between them. The CDR3 length is 16 residues. CDR3 bases: TGTGCCAGCAGCTTGGGGGCGGGACAGTCCACCGGGGAGCTGTTTTTT. Amino acid sequence: CASSLGAGQSTGELFF.

V gene TRBV28 combines with J gene TRBJ2-3, with TRBD1 as a possible D gene (6 bases). The germline V gene has CDR1 MDHEN and CDR2 SYDVKM. V lost 5 bases, J lost 0 bases, and 12 bases lay in between. CDR3 length: 15 amino acids. The CDR3 DNA sequence: TGTGCCAGCAGTCCCCCGGGACAAAGCACAGATACGCAGTATTTT. It specifies CASSPPGQSTDTQYF.

This clone was seen a handful of times. The V and J genes are TRBV6-2 or TRBV6-3 and TRBJ1-1; D might be TRBD1 (6 bases). The CDR3 extends over 13 amino acids. Trimming took 6 bases from V and 3 from J, leaving 11 bases between them. The germline V gene encodes CDR1 MNHEY and CDR2 SVGEGT. In DNA, the CDR3 is TGTGCCAGCAGCACAAACAGGGACACTGAAGCTTTCTTT. Translation gives CASSTNRDTEAFF.

V usage is TRBV24-1 and J usage is TRBJ2-3; D remains unclear. This CDR3 contains 14 residues. V shed 4 bases and J shed 6 bases, with 13 bases lying between them. The germline V gene encodes CDR1 KGHDR and CDR2 SFDVKD. CDR3 DNA sequence: TGTGCCACCAGTGACTCACCGGACGGGGATACGCAGTATTTT. Translated, it gives CATSDSPDGDTQYF.

This chain connects TRBV5-1 to TRBJ2-1; the match to TRBD2 covers 8 bases. The trim removed 0 bases at V and 4 bases at J, leaving 9 bases unmatched. The germline CDR1 and CDR2 sequences are SGHRS and YFSETQ. The CDR3 covers 17 residues. CDR3 protein: CASSLALAGLTYNEQFF. In nucleotides, the CDR3 is TGCGCCAGCAGCTTGGCGCTAGCGGGCTTAACGTACAATGAGCAGTTCTTC.